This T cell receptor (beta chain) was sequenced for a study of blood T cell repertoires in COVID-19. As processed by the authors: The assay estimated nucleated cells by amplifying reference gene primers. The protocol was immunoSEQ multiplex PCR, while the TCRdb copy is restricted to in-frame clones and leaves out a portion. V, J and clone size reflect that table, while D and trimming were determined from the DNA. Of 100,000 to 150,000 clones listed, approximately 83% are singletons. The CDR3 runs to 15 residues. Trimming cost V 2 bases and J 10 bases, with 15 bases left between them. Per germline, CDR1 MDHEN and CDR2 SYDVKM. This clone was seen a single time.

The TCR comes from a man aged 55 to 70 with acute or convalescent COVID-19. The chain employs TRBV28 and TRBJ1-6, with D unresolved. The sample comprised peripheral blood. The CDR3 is CASSLRVNLKSPLHF. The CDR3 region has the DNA TGTGCCAGCAGTTTACGAGTCAACCTGAAATCACCCCTCCACTTT.